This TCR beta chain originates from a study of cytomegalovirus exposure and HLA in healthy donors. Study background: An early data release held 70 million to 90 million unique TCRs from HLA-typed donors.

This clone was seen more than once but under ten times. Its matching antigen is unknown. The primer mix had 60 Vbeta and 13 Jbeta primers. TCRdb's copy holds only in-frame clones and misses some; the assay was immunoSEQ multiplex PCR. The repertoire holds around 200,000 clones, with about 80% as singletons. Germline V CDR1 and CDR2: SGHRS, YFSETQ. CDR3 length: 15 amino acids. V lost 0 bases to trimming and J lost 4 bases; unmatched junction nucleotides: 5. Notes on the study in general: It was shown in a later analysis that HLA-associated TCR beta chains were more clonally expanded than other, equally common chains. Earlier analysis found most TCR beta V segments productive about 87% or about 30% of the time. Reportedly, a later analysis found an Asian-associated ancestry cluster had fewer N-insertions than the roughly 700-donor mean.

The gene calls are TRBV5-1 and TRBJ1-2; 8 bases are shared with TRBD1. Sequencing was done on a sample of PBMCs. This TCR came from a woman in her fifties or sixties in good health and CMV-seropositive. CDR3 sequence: CASSLEGDRFYGYTF. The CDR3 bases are TGCGCCAGCAGCTTGGAGGGGGACAGGTTCTATGGCTACACCTTC.